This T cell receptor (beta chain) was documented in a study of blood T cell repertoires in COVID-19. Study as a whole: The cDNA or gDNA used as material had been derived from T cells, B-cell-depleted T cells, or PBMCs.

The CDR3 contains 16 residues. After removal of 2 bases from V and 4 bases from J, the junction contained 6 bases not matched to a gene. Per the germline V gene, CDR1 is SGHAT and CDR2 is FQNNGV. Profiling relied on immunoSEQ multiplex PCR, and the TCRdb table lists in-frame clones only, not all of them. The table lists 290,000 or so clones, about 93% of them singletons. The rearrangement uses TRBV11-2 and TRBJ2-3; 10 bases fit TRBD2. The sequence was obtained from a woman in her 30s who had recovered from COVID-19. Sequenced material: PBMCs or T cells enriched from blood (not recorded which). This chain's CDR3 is CASSLLASGRSDTQYF. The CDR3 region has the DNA TGTGCCAGCAGCTTATTAGCTAGCGGGAGATCAGATACGCAGTATTTT.